The sequence of this T cell receptor (beta chain) was determined in a study of shared clonotypes between healthy human individuals. Germline V gene lookup returns CDR1 MRHNA and CDR2 SNTAGT. CDR3 length: 17 residues. With 6 bases clipped from V and 6 bases from J, the junction kept 13 bases outside the gene matches. Repertoires were generated with immunoSEQ multiplex PCR, while TCRdb's copy carries only in-frame clones and drops some. The sample contains over 2,000,000 clones, roughly 95% of which appear only once. In the naive CD8 group, cells lacked CD45RO and were positively selected for CCR7, so terminally differentiated effector memory CD45RA+ cells were left out. Recent vaccinations or acute infections were absent in the healthy HIV-negative adult donors.

Sequencing was done on a sample of naive CD8+ T cells from PBMCs. The gene calls are TRBV6-4 and TRBJ1-3; 11 bases are a match to TRBD1. The clonotype was recovered from a man aged 18 to 30 in good health. Some clones in this sample may be carry-over from other donors' samples. The CDR3 bases are TGTGCCAGCAGCCCCGGACCGGGGACAGGGGGTTTAAACACCATATATTTT. As protein: CASSPGPGTGGLNTIYF.